Below are 19 T cell receptor beta chains sequenced from a single sample in a study of shared clonotypes between healthy human individuals. Measured with immunoSEQ multiplex PCR; TCRdb has only the in-frame clones, and not every one. The repertoire includes some 1.5 million clones, about 96% of them detected once, and 0.95% to 1.5% sits in the top ten. Sequencing was carried out using naive CD4+ T cells sorted from blood. The subset is: CD45RA+ positively selected. Every receptor here comes from a man between 25 and 39 years old in good health.

A remark on this clone: Other nucleotide sequences from this sample produce the same CDR3. V and J are TRBV5-5 and TRBJ1-3, with no clear D. This CDR3 spans 13 amino acids. V was trimmed by 1 base and J by 4 bases, leaving 6 bases between them. CDR1 is SGHKS and CDR2 is YYEKEE in the germline V gene (reference sequence). The CDR3 DNA follows: TGTGCCAGCAGCTTGTCAGCAGGAAACACCATATATTTT. This sequence encodes CASSLSAGNTIYF.

The chain has TRBV6-1 and TRBJ2-1, with TRBD1 matching 8 bases. The CDR3 spans 16 residues. The germline V gene has CDR1 MNHNS and CDR2 SASEGT. The V and J ends lost 2 bases and 6 bases, in that order; junction bases with no gene match: 9. The chain's CDR3 is CASSEFLRTGSNEQFF. Written as DNA, the CDR3 is TGTGCCAGCAGTGAATTTCTCCGGACAGGGAGCAATGAGCAGTTCTTC.

The V and J genes are TRBV29-1 and TRBJ1-1; D might be TRBD1 (5 bases). V lost 6 bases and J lost 0, with 8 bases in between. The germline CDR1 and CDR2 sequences are SQVTM and ANQGSEA. The CDR3 loop spans 12 amino acids. CDR3 protein: CSVRQLNTEAFF. The CDR3 bases are TGCAGCGTGAGACAGCTGAACACTGAAGCTTTCTTT.

This chain joins TRBV7-3 and TRBJ2-7; perhaps TRBD1 as D (6 bases). Trimming removed 4 bases at V and 2 bases at J, with 18 bases between. This CDR3 region has 16 residues. Germline CDR1 is SGHTA and CDR2 is FQGTGA. This CDR3 reads CASSSIRYRETYEQYF. The CDR3 nucleotides read TGTGCCAGCAGCTCAATAAGATACAGGGAAACCTACGAGCAGTACTTC.

The gene calls are TRBV5-5 and TRBJ2-7, with 7 bases aligning to TRBD2. From germline, CDR1 is SGHKS and CDR2 YYEKEE (reference sequence). This CDR3 contains 16 residues. The V segment lost 1 base and the J segment 2 bases; nucleotides outside the gene matches: 9. The chain's CDR3 is CASSLYFSGYTYEQYF. The DNA for the CDR3 is TGTGCCAGCAGCTTGTATTTTAGCGGGTACACCTACGAGCAGTACTTC.

The chain is built from TRBV19 and TRBJ2-1, with TRBD1 identical over 10 bases. The ends lost 9 bases at V and 7 bases at J; junction bases unmatched: 3. The CDR3 spans 12 residues. CDR1 and CDR2 (germline): LNHDA, SQIVND (reference sequence). The CDR3 region has the DNA TGTGCCAGCGGGACAGGGGTGAATGAGCAGTTCTTC. It is translated as CASGTGVNEQFF. The full variable domain, in which reference TRBV19 and TRBJ2-1 provide the parts outside the CDR3, is DGGITQSPKYLFRKEGQNVTLSCEQNLNHDAMYWYRQDPGQGLRLIYYSQIVNDFQKGDIAEGYSVSREKKESFPLTVTSAQKNPTAFYLCASGTGVNEQFFGPGTRLTVL.

This chain links TRBV30 with TRBJ2-7, with a tentative D call TRBD2 (6 bases). Looked up from germline, CDR1 is GTSNPN and CDR2 is SVGIG (reference sequence). The CDR3 runs 12 residues. V lost 4 bases and J lost 7, with 14 bases in between. The CDR3 DNA follows: TGTGCCTGGACCCCCGGTGGGGGGGAGCAGTACTTC. Protein sequence: CAWTPGGGEQYF.

The chain carries TRBV5-4 and TRBJ1-3; D not resolved. This CDR3 has 13 residues. V was shortened by 1 base and J by 1 base, with 3 bases between the two germline ends. Germline CDR1 is SGHNT and CDR2 is YYREEE (reference sequence). CDR3 residues: CASSLPSGNTIYF. In DNA, the CDR3 is TGTGCCAGCAGCTTGCCGTCTGGAAACACCATATATTTT.

The rearrangement links TRBV28 to TRBJ2-7; 7 bases fit TRBD2. The CDR3 consists of 13 residues. V gave up 1 base and J gave up 7 bases; unmatched junction bases: 4. In germline, CDR1 is MDHEN, CDR2 SYDVKM. DNA of the CDR3: TGTGCCAGCAGTTTATTTTCCGGGGGGGAGCAGTACTTC. As protein: CASSLFSGGEQYF. The full variable domain, with the rest looked up from reference TRBV28 and TRBJ2-7, is DVKVTQSSRYLVKRTGEKVFLECVQDMDHENMFWYRQDPGLGLRLIYFSYDVKMKEKGDIPEGYSVSREKKERFSLILESASTNQTSMYLCASSLFSGGEQYFGPGTRLTVT.

V is TRBV30 and J is TRBJ2-1; TRBD2 agrees at 8 bases. The CDR3 totals 14 residues. Germline V CDR1 and CDR2: GTSNPN, SVGIG (reference sequence). V was clipped by 6 bases and J by 7 bases; unmatched bases: 11. The CDR3 spells CACGGGRLGNEQFF. DNA of the CDR3: TGTGCCTGTGGCGGCGGGAGGCTGGGGAATGAGCAGTTCTTC.

The rearrangement links TRBV5-4 to TRBJ2-5, with 16 bases matching TRBD2. CDR3 length: 18 amino acids. CDR1 SGHNT and CDR2 YYREEE come from the germline V gene (reference sequence). The V gene end was trimmed by 5 bases and the J gene end by 4 bases; junction bases not matched to a gene: 11. CDR3 loop: CASSKGTSGRAPAETQYF. Written as DNA, the CDR3 is TGTGCCAGCAGTAAAGGGACTAGCGGGAGGGCCCCGGCAGAGACCCAGTACTTC.

DNA of the CDR3: TGTGCCAGCAGTTCCCAATGGCAGTACTTC. Amino acid sequence: CASSSQWQYF. This sequence joins TRBV28 and TRBJ2-7, with D hard to call. V was shortened by 4 bases and J by 9 bases, with 7 bases between the two germline ends. This CDR3 is built from 10 residues. The V gene's germline CDR1 is MDHEN and CDR2 SYDVKM.

This chain joins TRBV18 and TRBJ2-7; D gene ambiguous. Trimming pared 1 base from V and 2 bases from J, leaving 21 bases between. Germline V CDR1 and CDR2: KGHSH, LQKENI. The CDR3 is 18 amino acids. DNA of the CDR3: TGTGCCAGCTCACCACGTTTTCAAAAGGGTCCCTTCGCCTACGAGCAGTACTTC. It yields the protein CASSPRFQKGPFAYEQYF.

CDR3 sequence: CASSPGTVATNEKLFF. DNA of the CDR3: TGCGCCAGCAGCCCGGGGACTGTGGCGACTAATGAAAAACTGTTTTTT. The V gene is TRBV5-1, the J gene TRBJ1-4; the D gene is possibly TRBD1 (5 bases). This CDR3 comprises 16 residues. V lost 4 bases and J 2 bases, leaving 15 bases between the germline ends. Germline V CDR1 and CDR2: SGHRS, YFSETQ.

The chain is built from TRBV5-6 and TRBJ2-1; D is uncertain. Trimming took 3 bases from V and 0 from J, leaving 4 bases between them. CDR1 is SGHDT, CDR2 YYEEEE, per germline. This CDR3 is built from 13 residues. CDR3 region: CASSSDSYNEQFF. The CDR3 bases are TGTGCCAGCAGCTCGGACTCCTACAATGAGCAGTTCTTC.

The V call is TRBV6-1, the J call TRBJ2-7, with D unclear. CDR3 length: 12 residues. CDR1 MNHNS and CDR2 SASEGT come from the germline V gene. V was pared by 5 bases and J by 3 bases, with 8 bases between. As DNA, the CDR3 is TGTGCCAGCAGTAGACCGGACTACGAGCAGTACTTC. It yields the protein CASSRPDYEQYF.

The chain joins TRBV19 to TRBJ1-2, with unresolved D. CDR3 length: 13 residues. Between the trimmed V and J ends, which lost 4 bases and 4 bases, there was a span of 10 bases. CDR1 LNHDA and CDR2 SQIVND come from the germline V gene (reference sequence). In DNA, the CDR3 is TGTGCCAGTAGTACTGGGAACACCTATGGCTACACCTTC. Residues: CASSTGNTYGYTF.

This chain joins TRBV27 and TRBJ2-5; D is unclear. Trimming stripped 2 bases from V and 5 bases from J, with 12 bases between. This CDR3 contains 14 residues. Germline CDR1 MNHEY, CDR2 SMNVEV (reference sequence). This CDR3 reads CASSLNGLGETQYF. CDR3 bases: TGTGCCAGCAGTTTAAACGGCCTTGGGGAGACCCAGTACTTC.

The chain uses TRBV9 and TRBJ2-3, with 8 bases identical to TRBD2. With 0 bases clipped from V and 9 bases from J, the junction kept 12 bases outside the gene matches. This CDR3 has 16 residues. In germline, CDR1 is SGDLS, CDR2 YYNGEE. The CDR3 protein is CASSVGPADAGGTQYF. The CDR3 DNA sequence: TGTGCCAGCAGCGTAGGACCGGCGGACGCGGGGGGAACGCAGTATTTT. The whole variable domain, filled in from reference TRBV9 and TRBJ2-3, reads DSGVTQTPKHLITATGQRVTLRCSPRSGDLSVYWYQQSLDQGLQFLIQYYNGEERAKGNILERFSAQQFPDLHSELNLSSLELGDSALYFCASSVGPADAGGTQYFGPGTRLTVL.